Below are 32 T cell receptor beta chains sequenced from a single sample in a study of cytomegalovirus exposure and HLA in healthy donors. The study ran its PCR with 60 Vbeta and 13 Jbeta primers. Sequencing was performed with immunoSEQ multiplex PCR; in TCRdb, only in-frame clones are kept and a portion is missing. Counted here are roughly 100,000 clones, roughly 73% occurring once; the ten biggest clones make up 8.6%. The specimen sequenced was PBMCs. These receptors were collected from a woman in her thirties or forties in good health and CMV-seropositive.

The chain recombines TRBV7-9 with TRBJ2-5, with a weak D call TRBD2 (5 bases). CDR1 is SEHNR and CDR2 is FQNEAQ in the germline V gene (reference sequence). The CDR3 covers 17 residues. V gave up 1 base and J gave up 4 bases, with 19 bases separating them. In DNA, the CDR3 is TGTGCCAGCAGCTTAGAATTCGAGGGAGCGTTTGTAGAGACCCAGTACTTC. Translating gives CASSLEFEGAFVETQYF.

CDR3 coding DNA: TGTGCCAGCAGCCCGAGGGGGGACAGGGGGGGTGAGCAGTTCTTC. Residues: CASSPRGDRGGEQFF. J is TRBJ2-1 and V is TRBV14, with 11 bases lining up with TRBD1. Germline V gene lookup returns CDR1 SGHDN and CDR2 FVKESK. Germline trimming cut 4 bases from V and 9 bases from J; bases unmatched to any gene: 8. This CDR3 spans 15 amino acids.

The J gene is TRBJ1-2, the V gene TRBV27; 9 bases are shared with TRBD1. The germline V gene has CDR1 MNHEY and CDR2 SMNVEV (reference sequence). This CDR3 contains 15 residues. V gave up 5 bases and J gave up 3 bases; unmatched junction bases: 7. CDR3 protein: CASSPLQGAHYGYTF. The CDR3 DNA reads as TGTGCCAGCAGTCCGCTACAGGGGGCACACTATGGCTACACCTTC.

This sequence joins TRBV18 and TRBJ2-7, with D possibly being TRBD1 (5 bases). The CDR3 runs to 15 residues. Between the trimmed V and J ends, which lost 2 bases and 0 bases, there was a span of 11 bases. In germline, CDR1 is KGHSH, CDR2 LQKENI. The CDR3 here is CASSPGAPSSYEQYF. The CDR3, as DNA: TGTGCCAGCTCACCAGGGGCCCCCAGCTCCTACGAGCAGTACTTC.

The V call is TRBV7-2, the J call TRBJ1-2; 9 bases align to TRBD1. The CDR3 is 14 amino acids. The trim removed 3 bases at V and 7 bases at J, leaving 6 bases unmatched. CDR1 and CDR2 from the germline V gene are SGHTA and FQGNSA. The CDR3 DNA is TGTGCCAGCAGCTTTGGACAGGGGAATGGTGGCTACACCTTC. Its translation: CASSFGQGNGGYTF.

Here the CDR3 reads CASSQAVQRSYEQYF. In nucleotides, the CDR3 is TGTGCCAGCAGCCAAGCGGTTCAACGCTCCTACGAGCAGTACTTC. This sequence joins TRBV7-8 and TRBJ2-7; tentative D call: TRBD2 (5 bases). V lost 5 bases and J lost 0, with 14 bases in between. This CDR3 comprises 15 residues. CDR1 is SGHVS and CDR2 is FQNEAQ in the germline V gene.

The chain carries TRBV5-4 and TRBJ1-3; D is unresolved. The CDR3 loop spans 17 amino acids. V lost 0 bases to trimming and J lost 2 bases, with 15 bases between them. Germline-derived CDR1 and CDR2 are SGHNT and YYREEE (reference sequence). CDR3 amino acids: CASSLETGNHAGNTIYF. The DNA for the CDR3 is TGTGCCAGCAGCTTGGAAACCGGGAACCACGCTGGAAACACCATATATTTT.

The chain recombines TRBV28 with TRBJ1-6; D gene ambiguous. Germline-derived CDR1 and CDR2 are MDHEN and SYDVKM. V was trimmed by 5 bases and J by 10 bases, leaving 33 bases between them. This CDR3 is 20 amino acids long. The CDR3 nucleotides read TGTGCCAGCAGTACACAAGACATGGCGGGCCTCCGAATGACTAAATCACCCCTCCACTTT. The encoded protein is CASSTQDMAGLRMTKSPLHF.

The J gene is TRBJ2-5, the V gene TRBV6-5; 8 bases are a match to TRBD2. V was pared by 2 bases and J by 1 base, with 6 bases of the junction left unmatched. Germline V gene data show CDR1 as MNHEY and CDR2 as SVGAGI. This CDR3 contains 16 residues. CDR3 in amino acids: CASSYNSGSPQETQYF. The CDR3 nucleotides read TGTGCCAGCAGTTACAACAGCGGGAGTCCCCAAGAGACCCAGTACTTC.

This clone has more than one count but fewer than ten. The chain has TRBV5-4 and TRBJ2-7; a weak D match, TRBD2 (5 bases). This CDR3 is built from 15 residues. The ends were cut back, 3 bases at V and 3 bases at J, with 16 bases in the middle. Germline V gene lookup returns CDR1 SGHNT and CDR2 YYREEE (reference sequence). The CDR3 spells CASSSTRGIGYEQYF. CDR3 nucleotides: TGTGCCAGCAGCTCAACCCGGGGAATTGGCTACGAGCAGTACTTC. The variable domain in full, with the rest retrieved from reference TRBV5-4 and TRBJ2-7, is ETGVTQSPTHLIKTRGQQVTLRCSSQSGHNTVSWYQQALGQGPQFIFQYYREEENGRGNFPPRFSGLQFPNYSSELNVNALELDDSALYLCASSSTRGIGYEQYFGPGTRLTVT.

This clone was observed a handful of times. The chain carries TRBV4-2 and TRBJ2-1, with D perhaps matching TRBD2 (6 bases). CDR3 length: 16 residues. Germline values: CDR1 LGHNA, CDR2 YNFKEQ. With 0 bases removed from V and 8 bases from J, the gap between germline ends came to 17 bases. The CDR3 sequence: CASSQETLAPTDEQFF. Written as DNA, the CDR3 is TGTGCCAGCAGCCAAGAAACACTAGCCCCCACAGATGAGCAGTTCTTC.

This chain joins TRBV5-4 and TRBJ2-5; 7 bases are a match to TRBD2. Germline V gene data show CDR1 as SGHNT and CDR2 as YYREEE (reference sequence). V trimming: 2 bases; J trimming: 4 bases; junction bases outside the gene matches: 11. The CDR3 spans 16 residues. CDR3 DNA sequence: TGTGCCAGCAGCTTTGGCGGGGGAGGACTTGGAGAGACCCAGTACTTC. Encoded protein: CASSFGGGGLGETQYF.

In the case of this clone: An end of the junction does not agree with germline; a read error may underlie this. V gene TRBV6-1 combines with J gene TRBJ2-3; D is uncertain. The CDR3 has 13 residues. CDR1 is MNHNS and CDR2 is SASEGT in the germline V gene. The CDR3 sequence: CASSEEAGITQYF. CDR3 nucleotide sequence: TGTGCCAGCAGCGAAGAGGCAGGTATAACGCAGTATTTT.

The chain couples TRBV11-3 to TRBJ2-5; TRBD2 is a possible D gene (6 bases). The germline V gene has CDR1 SGHNT and CDR2 YENEEA. The CDR3 length is 14 residues. Trimming stripped 4 bases from V and 1 base from J, with 10 bases between. CDR3 sequence: CASSSYGSQETQYF. In nucleotides, the CDR3 is TGTGCCAGCAGCTCCTACGGGAGCCAAGAGACCCAGTACTTC.

The V gene is TRBV4-2, the J gene TRBJ2-7; 7 bases map to TRBD2. CDR3 length equals 14 residues. Germline V gene sequence: CDR1 LGHNA, CDR2 YNFKEQ. V lost 0 bases to trimming and J lost 7 bases; unmatched junction nucleotides: 6. CDR3 in DNA: TGTGCCAGCAGCCAAGATGTTAGGGAGGGAGAGCAGTACTTC. This encodes CASSQDVREGEQYF.

V usage is TRBV9 and J usage is TRBJ1-1; 8 positions match TRBD1. Per the germline V gene, CDR1 is SGDLS and CDR2 is YYNGEE. Trimming at V came to 3 bases and at J to 1 base, leaving 5 bases not matched to a gene. This CDR3 region has 15 residues. The CDR3 DNA reads as TGTGCCAGCAGCGCGGGACAGGCGTCGAACACTGAAGCTTTCTTT. Translating it yields CASSAGQASNTEAFF.

The V and J genes are TRBV11-3 and TRBJ2-3; D gene uncertain. CDR3 length: 15 amino acids. CDR1 and CDR2 from the germline V gene are SGHNT and YENEEA. V was pared by 4 bases and J by 1 base, with 12 bases between. This CDR3 reads CASSSVLARTDTQYF. In DNA, the CDR3 is TGTGCCAGCAGCTCCGTGTTGGCCCGCACAGATACGCAGTATTTT. The full variable domain, rest sourced from reference TRBV11-3 and TRBJ2-3, is EAGVVQSPRYKIIEKKQPVAFWCNPISGHNTLYWYLQNLGQGPELLIRYENEEAVDDSQLPKDRFSAERLKGVDSTLKIQPAELGDSAVYLCASSSVLARTDTQYFGPGTRLTVL.

The rearrangement uses TRBV10-1 and TRBJ2-7; 10 nucleotides agree with TRBD1. Trimming took 2 bases from V and 3 from J; bases not matched to a gene: 4. The CDR3 length is 15 residues. CDR1 is WNHNN and CDR2 is SYGVQD in the germline V gene (reference sequence). The CDR3 DNA reads as TGCGCCAGCAGTGAGGCGACAGGGGGCTACTACGAGCAGTACTTC. It specifies CASSEATGGYYEQYF.

The rearrangement links TRBV28 to TRBJ1-1, with D possibly TRBD1 on 6 matching bases. Germline V gene lookup returns CDR1 MDHEN and CDR2 SYDVKM. With 5 bases removed from V and 0 bases from J, the gap between germline ends came to 16 bases. The CDR3 runs to 16 residues. This CDR3 reads CASSPPWGGLNTEAFF. CDR3 in DNA: TGTGCCAGCAGTCCACCTTGGGGGGGCCTGAACACTGAAGCTTTCTTT.

This chain uses TRBV18 with TRBJ1-1, with TRBD1 matching over 10 bases. This CDR3 is built from 14 residues. Germline trimming cut 4 bases from V and 4 bases from J; bases unmatched to any gene: 3. Germline CDR1 and CDR2: KGHSH and LQKENI. CDR3 sequence (DNA): TGTGCCAGCTCACTCAGACAGGGGGCCACTGAAGCTTTCTTT. This encodes CASSLRQGATEAFF.

The chain couples TRBV5-1 to TRBJ1-3; D perhaps matches TRBD1 (5 bases). Between the trimmed V and J ends, which lost 1 base and 0 bases, there was a span of 11 bases. Germline V lookup: CDR1 SGHRS, CDR2 YFSETQ. CDR3 size: 16 residues. The CDR3 loop is CASSLLQAYSGNTIYF. For the CDR3, the DNA is TGCGCCAGCAGCTTGCTACAGGCCTACTCTGGAAACACCATATATTTT.

CDR3 protein: CASSYSGQGLNYGYTF. CDR3 sequence (DNA): TGTGCCAGCAGTTACTCGGGACAGGGGCTTAACTATGGCTACACCTTC. This chain links TRBV6-6 with TRBJ1-2; 10 bases fit TRBD1. The germline V gene has CDR1 MNHNY and CDR2 SVGAGI (reference sequence). The CDR3 loop spans 16 amino acids. Trimming cost V 0 bases and J 1 base; bases outside gene matches: 2.

The V gene is TRBV2, the J gene TRBJ2-7, with TRBD2 matching 10 bases. The CDR3 consists of 14 residues. Germline V lookup: CDR1 SNHLY, CDR2 FYNNEI. V shed 6 bases, J shed 5 bases, and the junction held 7 bases outside the gene matches. The CDR3, as DNA: TGTGCCAGCAGCAAAGGCCTAGCGGGAGACGAGCAGTACTTC. This translates into CASSKGLAGDEQYF.

The chain combines TRBV7-6 with TRBJ2-5; no clear D gene. The better agreement between TRBJ2-7 and the DNA end casts doubt on the J call. Germline V lookup: CDR1 SGHVS, CDR2 FNYEAQ. CDR3 length: 14 residues. The CDR3 sequence: CASSLDIGVYEQYF. Written as DNA, the CDR3 is TGTGCCAGCAGCTTAGATATTGGAGTCTACGAGCAGTACTTC.

V usage is TRBV5-1 and J usage is TRBJ1-2; 8 bases line up with TRBD1. The CDR3 totals 15 residues. Trimming took 2 bases from V and 1 from J; bases not matched to a gene: 4. From germline, CDR1 is SGHRS and CDR2 YFSETQ. The CDR3 DNA follows: TGCGCCAGCAGCTTCGGACAGGGACTTAACTATGGCTACACCTTC. Translation: CASSFGQGLNYGYTF.

The chain employs TRBV28 and TRBJ1-5; no firm D call. Germline V gives CDR1 MDHEN, CDR2 SYDVKM. The CDR3 is made up of 12 amino acids. The V and J ends lost 2 bases and 6 bases respectively, with 5 bases between them. CDR3 sequence: CASSLTSQPQHF. CDR3 sequence (DNA): TGTGCCAGCAGTTTAACATCTCAGCCCCAGCATTTT.

The chain combines TRBV11-2 with TRBJ1-1; D might be TRBD1 (6 bases). With 1 base removed from V and 1 base from J, the gap between germline ends came to 22 bases. The CDR3 totals 19 residues. Germline V gives CDR1 SGHAT, CDR2 FQNNGV. The CDR3 spells CASSLVFRGRGLQNTEAFF. CDR3 DNA: TGTGCCAGCAGCTTAGTCTTTCGGGGCAGGGGTTTACAGAACACTGAAGCTTTCTTT.

V and J are TRBV5-1 and TRBJ2-5, with 10 bases aligning to TRBD2. The germline gives CDR1 SGHRS, CDR2 YFSETQ. CDR3 length: 14 residues. Germline trimming cut 0 bases from V and 7 bases from J; bases unmatched to any gene: 3. The CDR3 loop reads CASSLAASGGTQYF. DNA for the CDR3: TGCGCCAGCAGCTTGGCGGCTAGCGGGGGGACCCAGTACTTC.

The chain has TRBV6-5 and TRBJ2-3; D gene uncertain. The CDR3 length is 12 residues. V shed 9 bases and J shed 1 base, with 8 bases lying between them. Germline V CDR1 and CDR2: MNHEY, SVGAGI. CDR3 amino acids: CASSTRTDTQYF. The CDR3 coding sequence is TGTGCCAGTAGCACGCGCACAGATACGCAGTATTTT.

The V call is TRBV15, the J call TRBJ1-4, with TRBD1 matching 7 bases. Per the germline V gene, CDR1 is LNHNV and CDR2 is YYDKDF (reference sequence). J lost 7 bases, V lost 7 bases, and 9 bases had no gene match. The CDR3 covers 14 residues. The CDR3 protein is CATKPGQPFEKLFF. In DNA form, the CDR3 reads TGTGCCACCAAACCGGGACAGCCTTTTGAAAAACTGTTTTTT.

The chain employs TRBV28 and TRBJ1-4, with unresolved D. From germline, CDR1 is MDHEN and CDR2 SYDVKM. The length of the CDR3 is 14 residues. The V end lost 6 bases, the J end lost 4 bases, and 12 bases lay between the germline ends. CDR3 amino acids: CASSPGDYNEKLFF. DNA for the CDR3: TGTGCCAGCAGCCCCGGGGATTATAATGAAAAACTGTTTTTT.

The rearrangement links TRBV18 to TRBJ2-7, with 8 bases lining up with TRBD1. Trimming removed 5 bases from V and 7 bases from J; junction bases left unmatched: 10. CDR3 size: 14 residues. CDR1 KGHSH and CDR2 LQKENI come from the germline V gene. In DNA form, the CDR3 reads TGTGCCAGCTCAGCCGGGCAGGGGGCTTGGGAGCAGTACTTC. As protein: CASSAGQGAWEQYF.